The T cell receptor beta chain under discussion was sequenced for a study of blood T cell repertoires in COVID-19. Study in general: PBMCs, B-cell-depleted T cells, or T cells were the source of the cDNA or gDNA that made up the material.

In the authors' methods: Reference gene primer amplification yielded estimated nucleated cell counts. TCRdb keeps only in-frame clones here, not all; method: immunoSEQ multiplex PCR. V and J calls and clone size are copied from that table; D and trimming were computed from the DNA. The data show about 150,000 clones, roughly 89% seen once. The CDR3 is 14 amino acids. The germline gives CDR1 LNHDA, CDR2 SQIVND (reference sequence). With 8 bases removed from V and 6 bases from J, the gap between germline ends came to 17 bases. The material sequenced was peripheral blood. This TCR was sampled from a human donor in a cohort sampled during active COVID-19. V usage is TRBV19 and J usage is TRBJ1-5; D perhaps matches TRBD1 (5 bases). In DNA, the CDR3 is TGTGCCAGTCGAAAGGGAGGGGAGATTCAGCCCCAGCATTTT. Its protein product is CASRKGGEIQPQHF.